Below are 23 T cell receptor beta chains sequenced from a single sample in a study of T-cell reconstitution after alpha-beta-depleted transplantation in children. A library of TCRbeta sequences, prepared with unique molecular identifiers, was generated. TCRdb called the PCR reads again in MiXCR, with one record for every CDR3 protein. The table records around 580,000 distinct CDR3 sequences, under 25% of them present only once. Material: PBMCs, mostly from graft donor cells, obtained 360 days after TCRalphabeta/CD19-depleted stem cell transplant. The receptors stem from a boy in the first two years of life who had a stem cell transplant for acute myeloid leukemia, so the T cells may come from the graft donor.

The gene calls are TRBV7-2 and TRBJ2-5; TRBD2 agrees at 7 bases. Germline V CDR1 and CDR2: SGHTA, FQGNSA. This CDR3 has 17 residues. V shed 5 bases, J shed 4 bases, and the junction held 16 bases outside the gene matches. CDR3 residues: CASSRGGLAATPETQYF. In nucleotides, the CDR3 is TGTGCCAGCAGCCGTGGAGGCCTAGCGGCCACTCCAGAGACCCAGTACTTC. Drawing the rest from reference TRBV7-2 and TRBJ2-5, the complete variable domain is GAGVSQSPSNKVTEKGKDVELRCDPISGHTALYWYRQSLGQGLEFLIYFQGNSAPDKSGLPSDRFSAERTGGSVSTLTIQRTQQEDSAVYLCASSRGGLAATPETQYFGPGTRLLVL.

This sequence joins TRBV3-1 and TRBJ1-3, with unresolved D. Germline CDR1 reads LGHDT; CDR2 reads YNNKEL (reference sequence). The CDR3 sequence is 14 residues long. V dropped 4 bases and J dropped 2 bases, with 9 bases sitting between them. CDR3 loop: CASSPAVTGNTIYF. The CDR3 DNA sequence: TGTGCCAGCAGCCCTGCGGTAACTGGAAACACCATATATTTT.

This clonotype occurred many times. This chain uses TRBV2 with TRBJ1-1; D not certain. The germline gives CDR1 SNHLY, CDR2 FYNNEI. The length of the CDR3 is 13 residues. V lost 4 bases, J lost 0 bases, and 6 bases lay in between. CDR3 nucleotide sequence: TGTGCCAGCAGTGTGGACCTGAACACTGAAGCTTTCTTT. It encodes CASSVDLNTEAFF.

This clonotype was found many times. This chain joins TRBV28 and TRBJ1-1; 7 bases match TRBD1. Germline V gene data show CDR1 as MDHEN and CDR2 as SYDVKM. The CDR3 spans 16 residues. The V and J ends lost 4 bases and 7 bases, in that order; junction bases with no gene match: 15. CDR3 DNA: TGTGCCAGCAGTTCGCCGAACACACAGGGGTCCCATGAAGCTTTCTTT. Its translation: CASSSPNTQGSHEAFF.

This clonotype was seen at least ten times. The V gene is TRBV20-1, the J gene TRBJ2-5; D possibly matches TRBD1 or TRBD2 (5 bases each). V was cut by 5 bases and J by 4 bases, with 20 bases left in between. CDR3 length: 15 amino acids. Germline values: CDR1 DFQATT, CDR2 SNEGSKA (reference sequence). CDR3: CSASGTFLIRETQYF. CDR3 in DNA: TGCAGTGCTTCCGGGACCTTCCTCATCCGAGAGACCCAGTACTTC.

This clonotype came up a few times. This sequence joins TRBV9 and TRBJ1-4; D unclear. The germline V gene has CDR1 SGDLS and CDR2 YYNGEE. Trimming cost V 0 bases and J 3 bases, with 12 bases left between them. This CDR3 is 16 amino acids long. CDR3 DNA sequence: TGTGCCAGCAGCGTAGCTGAGGCCTCGGCTAATGAAAAACTGTTTTTT. Amino acids: CASSVAEASANEKLFF.

J is TRBJ2-5 and V is TRBV20-1; D gene unclear. The CDR3 spans 12 residues. Germline CDR1 and CDR2: DFQATT and SNEGSKA (reference sequence). The V gene lost 0 bases and the J gene lost 10 bases, with 12 bases spanning the gap. The CDR3 DNA reads TGCAGTGCTAGAGACCCCTCCCGATACCAGTACTTC. This gives the protein CSARDPSRYQYF.

This clonotype occurred a few times. The chain uses TRBV20-1 and TRBJ2-1; D perhaps matches TRBD1 (5 bases). The germline CDR1 and CDR2 sequences are DFQATT and SNEGSKA (reference sequence). The germline V and J ends were trimmed by 5 bases and 4 bases, with 9 bases remaining between them. The CDR3 consists of 12 residues. This CDR3 reads CSAEDKYNEQFF. The CDR3 nucleotides read TGCAGTGCTGAGGACAAGTACAATGAGCAGTTCTTC.

The chain recombines TRBV6-1 with TRBJ2-1, with D unresolved. Germline values: CDR1 MNHNS, CDR2 SASEGT. Trimming pared 7 bases from V and 2 bases from J, leaving 15 bases between. The CDR3 length is 15 residues. The chain's CDR3 is CASIPGWGPYNEQFF. Here the CDR3 DNA reads TGTGCCAGCATCCCTGGCTGGGGTCCCTACAATGAGCAGTTCTTC.

The chain combines TRBV20-1 with TRBJ1-2; 7 nucleotides align to TRBD1. V was clipped by 1 base and J by 4 bases; unmatched bases: 12. The CDR3 spans 16 residues. CDR1 and CDR2 (germline): DFQATT, SNEGSKA (reference sequence). In DNA, the CDR3 is TGCAGTGCTAGAGTCGTGGACAGGCTTAGGGGCTATGGCTACACCTTC. Translating gives CSARVVDRLRGYGYTF.

The DNA of the CDR3 is TGTGCCAGCAGTGGAAAGAGGGAGACCCAGTACTTC. Translating gives CASSGKRETQYF. This chain links TRBV5-5 with TRBJ2-5; no firm D call. Germline V gene lookup returns CDR1 SGHKS and CDR2 YYEKEE (reference sequence). The germline V and J ends were trimmed by 5 bases and 5 bases, with 10 bases remaining between them. CDR3 length: 12 amino acids.

This clonotype was observed at least ten times. The V and J genes are TRBV29-1 and TRBJ1-6, with a possible D match to TRBD1 (5 bases). CDR1 and CDR2 from the germline V gene are SQVTM and ANQGSEA. CDR3 length: 12 amino acids. Trimming shortened V by 5 bases and J by 10 bases, and 12 bases separated the two germline ends. CDR3 protein: CSVRDGESPLHF. The CDR3 DNA follows: TGCAGCGTTCGGGACGGCGAATCACCCCTCCACTTT.

This clonotype was recorded a few times. This chain uses TRBV12-3 or TRBV12-4 with TRBJ1-5; D is uncertain. This CDR3 has 13 amino acids. V dropped 3 bases and J dropped 6 bases, with 9 bases sitting between them. CDR3: CASSFTGVQPQHF. CDR3 in DNA: TGTGCCAGCAGTTTTACCGGGGTTCAGCCCCAGCATTTT.

The V gene is TRBV6-2 or TRBV6-3, the J gene TRBJ1-2, with unresolved D. The germline CDR1 and CDR2 sequences are MNHEY and SVGEGT. V was clipped by 5 bases and J by 14 bases, with 24 bases between them. CDR3 length: 14 residues. This CDR3 reads CASSQGRTFWEWTF. For the CDR3, the DNA is TGTGCCAGCAGTCAAGGACGGACCTTTTGGGAATGGACCTTC.

This clonotype was seen ten or more times. This chain uses TRBV5-8 with TRBJ2-1, with D unresolved. CDR3 length: 13 residues. The V and J ends lost 0 bases and 4 bases respectively, with 5 bases between them. Germline lookup yields CDR1 SGHTS and CDR2 YDEGEE. CDR3 amino acids: CASSLDPYNEQFF. The CDR3 DNA sequence: TGTGCCAGCAGCTTGGACCCATACAATGAGCAGTTCTTC.

The rearrangement joins TRBV6-1 to TRBJ1-5, with D possibly matching TRBD1 (6 bases). This CDR3 is 14 amino acids long. Germline V lookup: CDR1 MNHNS, CDR2 SASEGT. Between the trimmed V and J ends, which lost 6 bases and 0 bases, there was a span of 9 bases. The CDR3 region is CASRDSDSNQPQHF. The CDR3 bases are TGTGCCAGCAGGGACAGTGATAGCAATCAGCCCCAGCATTTT.

This sequence joins TRBV6-2 or TRBV6-3 and TRBJ2-2, with D unclear. The CDR3 loop spans 14 amino acids. Germline CDR1 MNHEY, CDR2 SVGEGT. V was cut by 6 bases and J by 0 bases, with 8 bases left in between. DNA of the CDR3: TGTGCCAGCAGCCCTCAATCGAACACCGGGGAGCTGTTTTTT. Amino acids: CASSPQSNTGELFF.

The chain recombines TRBV6-5 with TRBJ2-1; D call uncertain. CDR1 is MNHEY, CDR2 SVGAGI, per germline. The CDR3 is 16 residues long. The ends were cut back, 2 bases at V and 0 bases at J, with 11 bases in the middle. This CDR3 is CASSYRGISSYNEQFF. The CDR3, as DNA: TGTGCCAGCAGTTACCGTGGGATAAGCTCCTACAATGAGCAGTTCTTC.

The V and J genes are TRBV5-5 and TRBJ1-3; no clear D gene. Germline V gene data show CDR1 as SGHKS and CDR2 as YYEKEE (reference sequence). The CDR3 has 11 amino acids. Trimming took 1 base from V and 7 from J, leaving 3 bases between them. The CDR3 is CASSLRNTIYF. DNA of the CDR3: TGTGCCAGCAGCTTGAGGAACACCATATATTTT. Full variable domain (remainder filled in from reference TRBV5-5 and TRBJ1-3): DAGVTQSPTHLIKTRGQQVTLRCSPISGHKSVSWYQQVLGQGPQFIFQYYEKEERGRGNFPDRFSARQFPNYSSELNVNALLLGDSALYLCASSLRNTIYFGEGSWLTVV.

This clonotype showed up many times. The CDR3: CSASSGGYNEQFF. The CDR3 bases are TGCAGTGCTAGCAGCGGGGGGTACAATGAGCAGTTCTTC. The genes are TRBV20-1 and TRBJ2-1; 9 nucleotides align to TRBD2. CDR3 length: 13 amino acids. Germline-derived CDR1 and CDR2 are DFQATT and SNEGSKA (reference sequence). J gave up 4 bases and V 3 bases, and 1 base lay outside the gene matches.

Only a few counts were recorded for this clonotype. This CDR3 is CASSYRAAHTDTQYF. DNA for the CDR3: TGTGCCAGCAGTTACCGAGCGGCCCACACAGATACGCAGTATTTT. The V and J genes are TRBV6-5 and TRBJ2-3, with D possibly matching TRBD2 (5 bases). Germline CDR1 reads MNHEY; CDR2 reads SVGAGI. The CDR3 length is 15 residues. V lost 2 bases, J lost 2 bases, and 11 bases lay in between.

This clonotype was observed at least ten times. The rearrangement joins TRBV29-1 to TRBJ2-3; TRBD1 agrees at 9 bases. CDR3 size: 14 residues. V gave up 3 bases and J gave up 9 bases; unmatched junction bases: 10. Germline lookup yields CDR1 SQVTM and CDR2 ANQGSEA. CDR3 sequence: CSVEPGQGQYTQYF. DNA of the CDR3: TGCAGCGTTGAGCCGGGACAGGGACAATACACGCAGTATTTT.

The DNA of the CDR3 is TGCAGTGCAAACGGACTAGCGGGGGGGAAATACAATGAGCAGTTCTTC. This codes for CSANGLAGGKYNEQFF. The gene calls are TRBV20-1 and TRBJ2-1, with 15 bases matching TRBD2. Germline V gives CDR1 DFQATT, CDR2 SNEGSKA (reference sequence). V was pared by 6 bases and J by 4 bases, with 7 bases of the junction left unmatched. The CDR3 is made up of 16 amino acids.